This T cell receptor (beta chain) is from a study of blood T cells in healthy people across ages. As for the study in general: For every two T cells, template switching captured about one barcoded beta molecule.

Then a second PCR, running about 6 to 12 cycles, was carried out with a sample-barcoded 5' primer and a J-beta primer mix. MiXCR, applied by TCRdb to the 5' RACE reads, yields one record per CDR3 protein. Altogether 850,000 or so distinct CDR3 sequences are present, 25% to 35% being singletons, with the ten largest covering roughly 17%. With 3 bases removed from V and 7 bases from J, the gap between germline ends came to 22 bases. Per germline, CDR1 SQVTM and CDR2 ANQGSEA. This CDR3 is built from 16 residues. The chain joins TRBV29-1 to TRBJ2-1, with D maybe TRBD1 (5 bases). Material: blood. The sequence came from a woman of 80 years or more in good health. The DNA of the CDR3 is TGCAGCGTTGATAAATTAGGTCGGGCAGGGATAAATGAGCAGTTCTTC. It translates to CSVDKLGRAGINEQFF.